Listed here is a single T cell receptor beta chain. These data are taken from a study of blood T cell repertoires in COVID-19. Study at large: Samples representing acute and convalescent COVID-19 were sourced from the United States, Italy and Spain. Nucleic acid was either cDNA or gDNA, and it came from T cells, B-cell-depleted T cells, or PBMCs.

As processed by the authors: Quantification of nucleated cells was approximated via reference gene primer amplification. Repertoires were generated with immunoSEQ multiplex PCR, while TCRdb's copy carries only in-frame clones and drops some. V, J and clone size are those of that table, while D and trimming were read from the DNA. The table has 84,000 or so clones, around four fifths seen once. This TCR was sampled from an elderly man with active or convalescent COVID-19. Input material: peripheral blood.

The CDR3: CATCGTGSYQETQYF. The CDR3 DNA reads TGTGCCACCTGTGGGACAGGTTCATACCAAGAGACCCAGTACTTC. The V and J genes are TRBV6-5 and TRBJ2-5, with 8 nucleotides matching TRBD1. Trimming at V came to 10 bases and at J to 0 bases, leaving 10 bases not matched to a gene. From germline, CDR1 is MNHEY and CDR2 SVGAGI. This CDR3 has 15 residues.